A single sample gave rise to the 27 T cell receptor beta chains below, sequenced in a study of regulatory and conventional T cells in RAG deficiency. Libraries were prepared by immunoSEQ multiplex PCR; TCRdb keeps only in-frame clonotypes and omits some of them. The table lists fewer than 15,000 clones, about 92% of them singletons. Genomic DNA came from blood conventional CD4+ T cells gated CD25-low CD127-high. The same sample was also studied in work on regulatory T cells. That work states: The primer mix had 52 TRBV and 13 TRBJ primers.

Sequenced sample: CD4+ effector T cells sorted from blood. These receptors were collected from a human donor in good health.

V usage is TRBV6-1 and J usage is TRBJ2-3; 7 positions match TRBD1. V trimming: 5 bases; J trimming: 1 base; junction bases outside the gene matches: 6. The CDR3 extends over 15 amino acids. Per germline, CDR1 MNHNS and CDR2 SASEGT. The CDR3 region is CASSPTGAGTDTQYF. DNA for the CDR3: TGTGCCAGCAGTCCTACAGGGGCGGGCACAGATACGCAGTATTTT.

This clone was seen only a few times. CDR3 protein: CASSFTSGNTIYF. The CDR3 DNA reads as TGTGCCAGCAGCTTTACCTCTGGAAACACCATATATTTT. The chain couples TRBV7-9 to TRBJ1-3; D gene unclear. V was pared by 3 bases and J by 0 bases, with 3 bases between. This CDR3 is 13 amino acids long. Germline CDR1 reads SEHNR; CDR2 reads FQNEAQ (reference sequence).

The chain combines TRBV7-9 with TRBJ1-1; perhaps TRBD1 as D (5 bases). Trimming removed 3 bases from V and 10 bases from J, with 15 bases in between. This CDR3 is 13 amino acids long. In germline, CDR1 is SEHNR, CDR2 FQNEAQ (reference sequence). The CDR3 nucleotides are TGTGCCAGCAGCTTTACACAGGTTGTAGGAGCTTTCTTT. Its protein product is CASSFTQVVGAFF.

The V gene is TRBV11-1, the J gene TRBJ2-7, with a tentative D call TRBD2 (7 bases). Germline V gene sequence: CDR1 SGHAT, CDR2 FQDESV (reference sequence). V lost 5 bases to trimming and J lost 6 bases, with 11 bases between them. The CDR3 consists of 12 residues. CDR3 residues: CASSKRGAEQYF. As DNA, the CDR3 is TGTGCCAGCAGCAAACGGGGGGCCGAGCAGTACTTC.

V and J are TRBV7-9 and TRBJ2-3, with unresolved D. V dropped 5 bases and J dropped 0 bases, with 0 bases sitting between them. The CDR3 has 11 residues. Germline loops: CDR1 SEHNR, CDR2 FQNEAQ (reference sequence). The CDR3 sequence is CASSSTDTQYF. The CDR3 DNA sequence: TGTGCCAGCAGCAGCACAGATACGCAGTATTTT.

This clone was observed once. This chain joins TRBV9 and TRBJ2-2, with 10 bases identical to TRBD2. The V and J ends lost 3 bases and 4 bases, in that order; junction bases with no gene match: 21. CDR1 and CDR2 (germline): SGDLS, YYNGEE. This CDR3 has 21 residues. The CDR3 region is CASSARGSERGGLLGTGELFF. In nucleotides, the CDR3 is TGTGCCAGCAGCGCAAGGGGCTCGGAGCGGGGGGGCCTTTTGGGCACCGGGGAGCTGTTTTTT.

The chain has TRBV5-1 and TRBJ2-7, with TRBD2 identical over 7 bases. The length of the CDR3 is 14 residues. Germline V gene sequence: CDR1 SGHRS, CDR2 YFSETQ. V lost 0 bases, J lost 5 bases, and 5 bases stayed unmatched. Here the CDR3 DNA reads TGCGCCAGCAGCTTGGGCGGGAGCCGCGACGAGCAGTACTTC. This encodes CASSLGGSRDEQYF.

The CDR3 region has the DNA TGCGCCAGCAGCTTGGCCAGGAGGGCAGACACCGGGGAGCTGTTTTTT. This translates into CASSLARRADTGELFF. The V call is TRBV5-1, the J call TRBJ2-2; a possible D gene is TRBD2 (6 bases). Trimming took off 0 bases at V and 3 bases at J, with 12 bases between the two ends. The CDR3 runs 16 residues. Germline CDR1 is SGHRS and CDR2 is YFSETQ.

This sequence joins TRBV5-6 and TRBJ1-2; TRBD1 matches 7 bases. The V segment lost 5 bases and the J segment 2 bases; nucleotides outside the gene matches: 15. This CDR3 comprises 17 residues. Germline CDR1 reads SGHDT; CDR2 reads YYEEEE. CDR3: CASRISHIGGLNYGYTF. The CDR3 nucleotides are TGTGCCAGCAGGATCTCCCATATAGGGGGCCTCAACTATGGCTACACCTTC.

V is TRBV11-2 and J is TRBJ1-3; D remains unclear. The CDR3 has 13 residues. The V gene's germline CDR1 is SGHAT and CDR2 FQNNGV. Trimming removed 1 base from V and 4 bases from J, with 5 bases in between. The DNA of the CDR3 is TGTGCCAGCAGCTTAGGCGGGGGAAACACCATATATTTT. Its translation: CASSLGGGNTIYF.

The chain joins TRBV21-1 to TRBJ2-7. TRBV21-1 is listed as a pseudogene. CDR3 length equals 15 residues. This CDR3 reads CASSKDADGAYEQYF. CDR3 DNA sequence: TGTGCCAGCAGCAAAGATGCCGACGGCGCCTACGAGCAGTACTTC.

The CDR3 sequence: CASSLSPENTIYF. DNA of the CDR3: TGTGCCAGCAGTTTATCCCCAGAAAACACCATATATTTT. The rearrangement joins TRBV27 to TRBJ1-3; D uncertain. CDR3 length: 13 residues. Looked up from germline, CDR1 is MNHEY and CDR2 is SMNVEV (reference sequence). The ends were cut back, 0 bases at V and 6 bases at J, with 6 bases in the middle.

The chain combines TRBV5-1 with TRBJ1-6, with a weak D call TRBD1 (6 bases). Trimming removed 7 bases from V and 6 bases from J, with 14 bases in between. The CDR3 loop spans 14 amino acids. Germline V CDR1 and CDR2: SGHRS, YFSETQ. The DNA for the CDR3 is TGCGCCAGCGGCGGGGGGCTCTCTAATTCACCCCTCCACTTT. It is translated as CASGGGLSNSPLHF.

The rearrangement links TRBV4-1 to TRBJ1-6, with 7 bases identical to TRBD1. V lost 0 bases and J lost 7; bases outside the gene matches: 3. The CDR3 runs 15 residues. CDR1 and CDR2 (germline): MGHRA, YSYEKL. The CDR3 DNA reads as TGCGCCAGCAGCCAAGAAGACAGGGAGAATTCACCCCTCCACTTT. Translated: CASSQEDRENSPLHF.

The V and J genes are TRBV6-5 and TRBJ1-1; 8 nucleotides match TRBD1. Germline assignment: CDR1 MNHEY and CDR2 SVGAGI. This CDR3 has 14 residues. V was clipped by 5 bases and J by 0 bases; unmatched bases: 2. CDR3 in DNA: TGTGCCAGCAGTGAGGACAGGGTGAACACTGAAGCTTTCTTT. It encodes CASSEDRVNTEAFF.

The J gene is TRBJ1-2, the V gene TRBV6-6; TRBD1 might be the D (6 bases). Trimming stripped 6 bases from V and 0 bases from J, with 17 bases between. The length of the CDR3 is 16 residues. Germline CDR1 MNHNY, CDR2 SVGAGI (reference sequence). The CDR3: CASSDTLGAPNYGYTF. DNA of the CDR3: TGTGCCAGCAGCGACACATTGGGGGCTCCTAACTATGGCTACACCTTC.

The J gene is TRBJ2-5, the V gene TRBV2, with unresolved D. The V end lost 0 bases, the J end lost 5 bases, and 4 bases lay between the germline ends. The CDR3 sequence is 12 residues long. The germline V gene encodes CDR1 SNHLY and CDR2 FYNNEI. CDR3 sequence (DNA): TGTGCCAGCAGTGAAGCCACGGAGACCCAGTACTTC. Amino acids: CASSEATETQYF. The full variable domain, completed using reference TRBV2 and TRBJ2-5, is EPEVTQTPSHQVTQMGQEVILRCVPISNHLYFYWYRQILGQKVEFLVSFYNNEISEKSEIFDDQFSVERPDGSNFTLKIRSTKLEDSAMYFCASSEATETQYFGPGTRLLVL.

V usage is TRBV5-1 and J usage is TRBJ1-1; no reliable D call. The CDR3 has 14 residues. Trimming left V 1 base short and J 0 bases short, with 7 bases between. Looked up from germline, CDR1 is SGHRS and CDR2 is YFSETQ. This CDR3 reads CASSLSGMNTEAFF. The CDR3 DNA reads TGCGCCAGCAGCTTGTCAGGAATGAACACTGAAGCTTTCTTT.

The V and J genes are TRBV25-1 and TRBJ2-7; D perhaps matches TRBD2 (5 bases). The germline CDR1 and CDR2 sequences are MGHDK and SYGVNS. V was trimmed by 4 bases and J by 7 bases, leaving 14 bases between them. This CDR3 is 13 amino acids long. CDR3 nucleotide sequence: TGTGCCAGCAGTGCGTCCAAAACGGGAGAGCAGTACTTC. As protein: CASSASKTGEQYF.

The chain carries TRBV7-2 and TRBJ1-2; D unresolved. Deletions cut 0 bases from V and 1 base from J, with 15 bases between. Germline V CDR1 and CDR2: SGHTA, FQGNSA. This CDR3 region has 17 residues. The CDR3 nucleotides read TGTGCCAGCAGCTTAGCAGGGAGGGCAGGAGATAACTATGGCTACACCTTC. It specifies CASSLAGRAGDNYGYTF.

The gene calls are TRBV30 and TRBJ1-3; D is unresolved. V was shortened by 1 base and J by 1 base, with 14 bases between the two germline ends. The germline gives CDR1 GTSNPN, CDR2 SVGIG (reference sequence). The length of the CDR3 is 16 residues. The CDR3 here is CAWSGGGVVSGNTIYF. For the CDR3, the DNA is TGTGCCTGGAGTGGGGGAGGTGTAGTGTCTGGAAACACCATATATTTT.

The chain has TRBV6-1 and TRBJ2-7; TRBD2 agrees at 14 bases. V lost 7 bases to trimming and J lost 4 bases; unmatched junction nucleotides: 3. Germline V CDR1 and CDR2: MNHNS, SASEGT. The CDR3 loop spans 14 amino acids. CDR3 region: CASTWTSGRYEQYF. The CDR3, as DNA: TGTGCCAGCACCTGGACTAGCGGGAGGTACGAGCAGTACTTC.

The chain recombines TRBV2 with TRBJ2-7; the match to TRBD1 covers 7 bases. The CDR3 sequence is 13 residues long. Trimming at V came to 4 bases and at J to 5 bases, leaving 5 bases not matched to a gene. Germline values: CDR1 SNHLY, CDR2 FYNNEI. Here the CDR3 DNA reads TGTGCCAGCAGTGGACAGGGTATCCACGAGCAGTACTTC. Its protein is CASSGQGIHEQYF.

With respect to this clone: An end of the junction differs from the germline gene, which may be a read error. Other nucleotide sequences from this sample produce the same CDR3. The V and J genes are TRBV5-4 and TRBJ2-5, with 9 positions matching TRBD1. Germline assignment: CDR1 SGHNT and CDR2 YYREEE (reference sequence). The CDR3 extends over 16 amino acids. CDR3 coding DNA: TGCGCCAGCAGACCAGAACCGGGGACAGGGCAAATTATCGGGTACTTC. This codes for CASRPEPGTGQIIGYF.

The chain has TRBV18 and TRBJ2-6, with TRBD1 identical over 7 bases. From germline, CDR1 is KGHSH and CDR2 LQKENI. The CDR3 extends over 18 amino acids. V dropped 2 bases and J dropped 0; count of bases not matched to a gene: 7. The CDR3 sequence is CASSPVGQTVSGANVLTF. CDR3 DNA sequence: TGTGCCAGCTCACCAGTGGGACAGACAGTCTCTGGGGCCAACGTCCTGACTTTC.

The V and J genes are TRBV28 and TRBJ2-7; D not certain. The CDR3 totals 11 residues. With 4 bases removed from V and 3 bases from J, the gap between germline ends came to 4 bases. Looked up from germline, CDR1 is MDHEN and CDR2 is SYDVKM. In DNA form, the CDR3 reads TGTGCCAGCAGTTCCCGCTACGAGCAGTACTTC. As protein: CASSSRYEQYF.

The genes are TRBV27 and TRBJ1-2; 10 positions match TRBD1. Trimming took 6 bases from V and 6 from J; bases not matched to a gene: 4. Germline CDR1 reads MNHEY; CDR2 reads SMNVEV (reference sequence). CDR3 size: 13 residues. CDR3: CASRTDRGDGYTF. As DNA, the CDR3 is TGTGCCAGCAGGACGGACAGGGGGGATGGCTACACCTTC.